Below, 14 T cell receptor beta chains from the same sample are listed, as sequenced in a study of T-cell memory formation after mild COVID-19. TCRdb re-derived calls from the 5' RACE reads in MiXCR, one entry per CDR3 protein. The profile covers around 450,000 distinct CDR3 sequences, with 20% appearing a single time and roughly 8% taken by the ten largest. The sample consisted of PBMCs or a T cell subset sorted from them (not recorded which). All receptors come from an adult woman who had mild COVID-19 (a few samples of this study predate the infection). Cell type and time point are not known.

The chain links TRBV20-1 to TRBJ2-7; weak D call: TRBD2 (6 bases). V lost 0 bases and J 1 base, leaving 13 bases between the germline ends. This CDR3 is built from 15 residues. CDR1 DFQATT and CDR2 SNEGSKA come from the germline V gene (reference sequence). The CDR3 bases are TGCAGTGCTAGAGATATGGTAGCGGAATCCTACGAGCAGTACTTC. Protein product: CSARDMVAESYEQYF.

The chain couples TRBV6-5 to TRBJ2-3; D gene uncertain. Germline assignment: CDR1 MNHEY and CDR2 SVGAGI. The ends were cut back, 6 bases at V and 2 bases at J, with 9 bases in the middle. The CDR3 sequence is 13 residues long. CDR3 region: CASRRRLTDTQYF. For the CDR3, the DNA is TGTGCCAGCAGAAGGAGACTCACAGATACGCAGTATTTT.

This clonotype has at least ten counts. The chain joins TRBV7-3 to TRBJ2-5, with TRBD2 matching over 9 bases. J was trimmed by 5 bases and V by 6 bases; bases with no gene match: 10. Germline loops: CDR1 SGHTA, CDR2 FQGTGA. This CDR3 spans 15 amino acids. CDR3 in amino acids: CASSQGLAGTETQYF. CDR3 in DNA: TGTGCCAGCAGTCAGGGGCTAGCGGGAACGGAGACCCAGTACTTC.

CDR3 sequence (DNA): TGCAGCGTCGACCCCGGGACGTCTTATGGCTACACCTTC. Translation gives CSVDPGTSYGYTF. V gene TRBV29-1 combines with J gene TRBJ1-2; TRBD1 might be the D (5 bases). V lost 6 bases, J lost 5 bases, and 16 bases lay in between. The germline V gene encodes CDR1 SQVTM and CDR2 ANQGSEA. The CDR3 extends over 13 amino acids.

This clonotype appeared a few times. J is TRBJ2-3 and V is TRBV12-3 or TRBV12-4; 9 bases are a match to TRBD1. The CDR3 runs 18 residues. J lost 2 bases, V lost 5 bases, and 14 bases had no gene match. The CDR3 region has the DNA TGTGCCAGCAGTCAACTAAGGACAGGGGCACCCAACACAGATACGCAGTATTTT. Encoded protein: CASSQLRTGAPNTDTQYF.

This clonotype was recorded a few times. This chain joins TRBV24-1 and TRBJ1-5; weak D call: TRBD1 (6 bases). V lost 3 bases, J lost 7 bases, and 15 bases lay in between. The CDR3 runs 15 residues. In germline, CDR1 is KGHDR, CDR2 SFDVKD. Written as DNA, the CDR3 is TGTGCCACCAGTGATAATACAGGGTATGAACAGCCCCAGCATTTT. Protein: CATSDNTGYEQPQHF.

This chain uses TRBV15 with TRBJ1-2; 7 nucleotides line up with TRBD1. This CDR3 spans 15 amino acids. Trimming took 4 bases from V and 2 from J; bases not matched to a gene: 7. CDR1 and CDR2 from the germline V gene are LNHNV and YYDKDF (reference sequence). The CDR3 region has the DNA TGTGCCACCAGCACCCGGGACAGACCCAACTATGGCTACACCTTC. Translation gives CATSTRDRPNYGYTF.

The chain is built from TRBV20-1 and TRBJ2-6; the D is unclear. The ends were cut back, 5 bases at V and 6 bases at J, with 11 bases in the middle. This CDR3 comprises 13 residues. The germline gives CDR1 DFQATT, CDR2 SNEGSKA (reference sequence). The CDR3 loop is CSALDGTANVLTF. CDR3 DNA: TGCAGTGCTTTGGACGGCACGGCCAACGTCCTGACTTTC.

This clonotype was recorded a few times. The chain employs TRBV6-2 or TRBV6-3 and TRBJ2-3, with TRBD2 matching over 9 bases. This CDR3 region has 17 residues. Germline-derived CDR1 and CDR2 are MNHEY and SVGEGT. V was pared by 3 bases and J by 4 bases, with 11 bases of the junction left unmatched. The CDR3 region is CASSYLAGIGGPDTQYF. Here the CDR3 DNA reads TGTGCCAGCAGTTATCTAGCGGGAATCGGAGGCCCAGATACGCAGTATTTT.

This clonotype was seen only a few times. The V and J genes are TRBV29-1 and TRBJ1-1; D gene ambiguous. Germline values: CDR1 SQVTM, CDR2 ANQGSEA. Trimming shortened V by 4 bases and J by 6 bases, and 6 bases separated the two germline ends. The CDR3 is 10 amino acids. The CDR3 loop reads CSVGGSEAFF. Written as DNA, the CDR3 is TGCAGCGTTGGAGGGTCTGAAGCTTTCTTT.

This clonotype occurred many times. For the CDR3, the DNA is TGTGCCAGCAGCCCCGGGGGGGCGAGTAAAGATACGCAGTATTTT. It translates to CASSPGGASKDTQYF. This chain links TRBV12-3 or TRBV12-4 with TRBJ2-3, with 8 bases identical to TRBD2. CDR3 length: 15 residues. The V segment lost 6 bases and the J segment 5 bases; nucleotides outside the gene matches: 10.

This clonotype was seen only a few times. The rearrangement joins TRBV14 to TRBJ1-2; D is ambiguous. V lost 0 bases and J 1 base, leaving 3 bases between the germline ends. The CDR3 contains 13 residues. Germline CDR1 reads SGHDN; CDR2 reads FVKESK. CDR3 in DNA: TGTGCCAGCAGCCAAGACTATAACTATGGCTACACCTTC. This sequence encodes CASSQDYNYGYTF.

As DNA, the CDR3 is TGTGCCAGCACCCCCGAGCGGGAGGGCCCCTCCAATGAGCAGTTCTTC. Translated: CASTPEREGPSNEQFF. V gene TRBV11-3 combines with J gene TRBJ2-1; TRBD2 matches 10 bases. Germline V gene lookup returns CDR1 SGHNT and CDR2 YENEEA. V was pared by 7 bases and J by 6 bases, with 12 bases of the junction left unmatched. The CDR3 loop spans 16 amino acids.

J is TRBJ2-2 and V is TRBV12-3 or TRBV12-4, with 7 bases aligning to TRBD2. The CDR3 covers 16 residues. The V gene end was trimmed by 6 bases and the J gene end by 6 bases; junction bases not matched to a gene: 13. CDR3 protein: CASSRGLGRIAGELFF. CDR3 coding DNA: TGTGCCAGCAGCCGAGGACTAGGACGAATAGCCGGGGAGCTGTTTTTT.